Listed here is a single T cell receptor beta chain. Its matching antigen is unknown. These data are taken from a study of shared clonotypes between healthy human individuals. General study results and limits: Memory subsets generally showed smaller estimated richness than naive subsets did.

V was shortened by 1 base and J by 5 bases, with 14 bases between the two germline ends. The V gene's germline CDR1 is SGHTA and CDR2 FQGNSA. This CDR3 spans 15 amino acids. This table comes from immunoSEQ multiplex PCR, and its TCRdb copy is limited to in-frame clones, with some not included. The repertoire holds 850,000 to 1,100,000 clones, with 60% to 85% as singletons. This TCR was sampled from a man younger than 35 in good health. Some clones in this sample may be carry-over from other donors' samples. The specimen sequenced was memory CD4+ T cells from PBMCs. Subset here: CD45RA-negative fraction. The rearrangement uses TRBV7-2 and TRBJ2-5; D gene ambiguous. In DNA form, the CDR3 reads TGTGCCAGCAGCTTAGGATTAGCCTCAGGCGAGACCCAGTACTTC. As protein: CASSLGLASGETQYF.